This T cell receptor (beta chain) was retrieved from a study of naive and memory T cell subsets. An equimolar mix of two oligonucleotides served as the beta constant-region primer for TRBC1 and TRBC2. The ligated cDNA underwent four PCR rounds using SP2 and nested alpha and beta constant-region primers. TCRdb called the UMI-ligation and nested PCR reads again in MiXCR, with one record for every CDR3 protein. The table has 95,000 to 150,000 distinct CDR3 sequences, around a third seen once; the top ten hold less than 1%. The CDR3 has 16 amino acids. V dropped 0 bases and J dropped 1 base, with 13 bases sitting between them. Germline-derived CDR1 and CDR2 are LGHDT and YNNKEL (reference sequence). Four subsets defined by CD45RA and CD27 were sorted after CD3, CD4, CD8 and live/dead staining.

The receptor was isolated from a human donor in good health. The sequenced sample consisted of central memory CD4+ T cells from blood. The rearrangement uses TRBV3-1 and TRBJ2-7; D is undetermined. The CDR3 sequence is CASSQDGATLSYEQYF. In nucleotides, the CDR3 is TGTGCCAGCAGCCAAGATGGAGCAACCCTATCCTACGAGCAGTACTTC.